A single sample gave rise to the 27 T cell receptor beta chains below, sequenced in a study of tumor-infiltrating lymphocytes in primary liver carcinoma. A constant-region primer primed TCR beta cDNA synthesis from roughly 500 ng of total RNA. Investigators got TCR beta libraries out of three nested multiplex PCR rounds, done with slightly modified ARM-PCR. Running approximately 10 cycles apiece, the first two PCR rounds relied on TRBV1-TRBV30 forward primers together with a C-beta reverse primer. A single record per CDR3 protein comes from TCRdb applying MiXCR to the multiplex PCR reads. The repertoire holds roughly 48,000 distinct CDR3 sequences, with roughly 77% as singletons. Each 20-30 mg portion of unsorted bulk tissue served as the source for co-extraction of RNA and DNA. The sample was liver tumor tissue from sampling region 3. As to subset: tumor region T3, left-lateral pole. These receptors came from a man aged 40-49 years with primary liver carcinoma and hepatitis B virus infection.

In regard to this clonotype: A read error may produce the germline difference seen at one junction end. This chain links TRBV10-2 with TRBJ2-7; no definite D call. The CDR3 has 15 amino acids. Germline CDR1 is WSHSY and CDR2 is SAAADI. The CDR3 reads CAISESPGYAYEQYF. The CDR3 DNA follows: TGCGCCATCAGTGAGTCTCCGGGTTATGCCTACGAGCAGTACTTC.

Comments on this clonotype: No conserved phenylalanine or tryptophan is present at the end of the CDR3, so a read error is the likely explanation. This chain links TRBV10-2 with TRBJ2-1, with D uncertain. This CDR3 contains 12 residues. Trimming stripped 6 bases from V and 10 bases from J, with 13 bases between. In germline, CDR1 is WSHSY, CDR2 SAAADI. In DNA, the CDR3 is TGCGCCAGCAGCAAGAACCGCAAAGAGCAGTTCCTC. This gives the protein CASSKNRKEQFL.

In the case of this clonotype: This may arise from a read error, as a much more abundant clone is one base away. V and J are TRBV28 and TRBJ2-7; D remains ambiguous. Germline-derived CDR1 and CDR2 are MDHEN and SYDVKM. The CDR3 consists of 14 residues. Deletions cut 4 bases from V and 1 base from J, with 11 bases between. CDR3 in amino acids: CASSSVGWSYEQYF. CDR3 DNA sequence: TGTGCCAGCAGTTCCGTGGGTTGGTCCTACGAGCAGTACTTC.

This sequence joins TRBV11-2 and TRBJ2-3; possibly TRBD2 for D (5 bases). The CDR3 runs 14 residues. The germline gives CDR1 SGHAT, CDR2 FQNNGV. Between the trimmed V and J ends, which lost 11 bases and 3 bases, there was a span of 18 bases. CDR3 coding DNA: TGTGCCTGTAGCTTAGAAAGAGGGACAGATACGCAGTATTTT. Amino acids: CACSLERGTDTQYF.

The rearrangement links TRBV29-1 to TRBJ2-7; D is unclear. V was shortened by 7 bases and J by 5 bases, with 18 bases between the two germline ends. The CDR3 is 13 residues long. In germline, CDR1 is SQVTM, CDR2 ANQGSEA. The CDR3 nucleotides are TGCAGCGCAAGGCGGATATTCCATGACGAGCAGTACTTC. This codes for CSARRIFHDEQYF.

This clonotype was seen a few times. The chain is built from TRBV11-2 and TRBJ2-1; a possible D gene is TRBD2 (6 bases). This CDR3 has 18 amino acids. The germline V and J ends were trimmed by 3 bases and 5 bases, with 23 bases remaining between them. Germline V CDR1 and CDR2: SGHAT, FQNNGV. The CDR3 region is CASSFDPRRIGSHNEQFF. Written as DNA, the CDR3 is TGTGCCAGCAGCTTTGACCCTAGGAGGATCGGGAGTCACAATGAGCAGTTCTTC.

This clonotype was detected many times. The V call is TRBV28, the J call TRBJ1-1; D might be TRBD1 (5 bases). CDR1 and CDR2 from the germline V gene are MDHEN and SYDVKM. The CDR3 runs to 15 residues. Trimming left V 4 bases short and J 4 bases short, with 16 bases between. As DNA, the CDR3 is TGTGCCAGCAGTTACCGTGGCAGTGGGGGCACTGAAGCTTTCTTT. It specifies CASSYRGSGGTEAFF.

Concerning this clonotype itself: This likely comes from a read error, as the CDR3 has no conserved phenylalanine or tryptophan at its end. The rearrangement joins TRBV24-1 to TRBJ2-1; no firm D call. The ends were cut back, 4 bases at V and 10 bases at J, with 16 bases in the middle. CDR3 length: 14 amino acids. Per germline, CDR1 KGHDR and CDR2 SFDVKD. The CDR3 bases are TGTGCCACCAGTGACATAGTTGGGATCGGGGAGCAGTTCTTA. Its translation is CATSDIVGIGEQFL.

By share, this clonotype counts as medium-sized. This rearrangement joins TRBV11-3 to TRBJ1-1; no clear D. The germline V gene encodes CDR1 SGHNT and CDR2 YENEEA. The CDR3 contains 13 residues. V dropped 1 base and J dropped 1 base, with 4 bases sitting between them. The CDR3 DNA reads as TGTGCCAGCAGCTTAGTAGCGAACACTGAAGCTTTCTTT. It codes for CASSLVANTEAFF.

The chain links TRBV12-3 or TRBV12-4 to TRBJ2-1; TRBD2 is a possible D gene (6 bases). The CDR3 runs 17 residues. Trimming stripped 5 bases from V and 0 bases from J, with 17 bases between. For the CDR3, the DNA is TGTGCCAGCAGTATAAAGGCTAGCGTGAGCTCCTACAATGAGCAGTTCTTC. This codes for CASSIKASVSSYNEQFF.

Comments on this clonotype: Given the absence of the conserved phenylalanine or tryptophan at the CDR3 end, a read error is likely. The rearrangement links TRBV29-1 to TRBJ2-7; 8 positions match TRBD1. The CDR3 has 11 amino acids. Germline loops: CDR1 SQVTM, CDR2 ANQGSEA. As DNA, the CDR3 is TGCGGCGTTGGGACAGGTTCACGGCAGTACATC. Encoded protein: CGVGTGSRQYI.

Details on this clonotype: The conserved phenylalanine or tryptophan is not found at the CDR3 terminus, so this likely reflects a read error. J is TRBJ1-1 and V is TRBV12-3 or TRBV12-4, with no clear D. V was pared by 6 bases and J by 0 bases, with 8 bases between. The CDR3 length is 13 residues. The CDR3 loop reads CASSLQMNTEAFS. CDR3 bases: TGTGCCAGCAGCTTACAAATGAACACTGAAGCTTTCTCT.

Notes on this clonotype: This may be a read error: a much more frequent sequence differs by one nucleotide. The chain couples TRBV9 to TRBJ2-3; 9 nucleotides align to TRBD2. The ends lost 7 bases at V and 0 bases at J; junction bases unmatched: 9. The CDR3 length is 16 residues. The germline V gene has CDR1 SGDLS and CDR2 YYNGEE. The CDR3 loop reads CASCPGLASSTDTQYF. CDR3 DNA: TGTGCCAGCTGCCCCGGACTAGCGTCTAGCACAGATACGCAGTATTTT.

The chain has TRBV4-1 and TRBJ1-5; D is unclear. V shed 2 bases and J shed 0 bases, with 8 bases lying between them. This CDR3 is built from 15 residues. Per germline, CDR1 MGHRA and CDR2 YSYEKL. CDR3 sequence (DNA): TGCGCCAGCAGCCAACAGTGGGGTAGCAATCAGCCCCAGCATTTT. Translating it yields CASSQQWGSNQPQHF.

Worth noting for this clonotype: Here the CDR3 omits its conserved ending phenylalanine or tryptophan, so a read error is the likely source. The V call is TRBV4-2, the J call TRBJ1-2; a possible D gene is TRBD1 (6 bases). Germline loops: CDR1 LGHNA, CDR2 YNFKEQ. This CDR3 contains 15 residues. V was trimmed by 0 bases and J by 5 bases, leaving 13 bases between them. This CDR3 is CASSQDSGQGYGYTL. CDR3 sequence (DNA): TGTGCCAGCAGCCAAGATAGCGGGCAGGGGTATGGCTACACCCTC.

Worth noting for this clonotype: No conserved phenylalanine or tryptophan ends this CDR3, so it is likely a read error. The CDR3 DNA is TGTGCCAGTAGCTCTACAGTGGGCCGGAGGTACGAGCAGTACTTA. Its protein is CASSSTVGRRYEQYL. The chain has TRBV11-2 and TRBJ2-7, with D perhaps TRBD2 (5 bases). The length of the CDR3 is 15 residues. Germline CDR1 reads SGHAT; CDR2 reads FQNNGV.

A word on this clonotype: The CDR3 ends on some other residue instead of the conserved phenylalanine or tryptophan, so this is likely a read error. Because the CDR3's place on the DNA is in doubt, the DNA is left out and the CDR3 is given as listed by TCRdb. The chain has TRBV29-1 and TRBJ2-1; the D segment call TRBD1 is taken from the table without a DNA check. The CDR3 spans 18 amino acids, including both terminal residues. Germline V CDR1 and CDR2: SQVTM, ANQGSEA. Here the CDR3 reads CSVEGGGWAGGRSNEHFL.

Details on this clonotype: This may be a read error: a much more frequent sequence differs by one nucleotide. The genes are TRBV6-5 and TRBJ2-3; D call uncertain. The germline V gene encodes CDR1 MNHEY and CDR2 SVGAGI. The CDR3 has 14 amino acids. Here the CDR3 reads CPSSPTRGTDTQYF. In nucleotides, the CDR3 is TGTCCCAGCAGTCCCACTCGGGGCACAGATACGCAGTATTTT.

This clonotype was seen repeatedly, ten times or more. The V and J genes are TRBV24-1 and TRBJ2-3; TRBD1 aligns across 7 bases. J was trimmed by 8 bases and V by 7 bases; bases with no gene match: 8. The CDR3 is made up of 13 amino acids. Germline lookup yields CDR1 KGHDR and CDR2 SFDVKD. The CDR3 nucleotides read TGTGCCACCAGCGGTAGGGGGCTGTCTACGCAGTATTTT. Amino acids: CATSGRGLSTQYF.

Note on this clonotype: Its ends do not fully match the called genes, so a read error is possible. The chain carries TRBV7-9 and TRBJ2-5; 10 positions agree with TRBD1. Germline V CDR1 and CDR2: SEHNR, FQNEAQ (reference sequence). This CDR3 region has 16 residues. In nucleotides, the CDR3 is TGTGCCAGCGGCTCGAGGGACAGGGGTGTTCAAGATACCCAGTACTTC. Translating gives CASGSRDRGVQDTQYF. Using reference TRBV7-9 and TRBJ2-5 for the parts outside the CDR3, the full variable domain is DTGVSQNPRHKITKRGQNVTFRCDPISEHNRLYWYRQTLGQGPEFLTYFQNEAQLEKSRLLSDRFSAERPKGSFSTLEIQRTEQGDSAMYLCASGSRDRGVQDTQYFGPGTRLLVL.

In this sample, this clonotype turned up a few times. CDR3 residues: CSTLPGQEVDEQFF. DNA of the CDR3: TGCAGCACATTGCCGGGACAGGAGGTGGATGAGCAGTTCTTC. This chain links TRBV29-1 with TRBJ2-1; 8 nucleotides match TRBD1. CDR3 length equals 14 residues. V lost 8 bases and J lost 8; bases outside the gene matches: 14. Germline V lookup: CDR1 SQVTM, CDR2 ANQGSEA.

The chain's CDR3 is CASSPGRPKGKNYEQFF. In DNA form, the CDR3 reads TGTGCCAGCAGCCCCGGGAGGCCGAAAGGGAAGAACTATGAGCAGTTCTTC. The chain recombines TRBV7-8 with TRBJ2-1, with 7 nucleotides matching TRBD2. The germline V gene encodes CDR1 SGHVS and CDR2 FQNEAQ. This CDR3 contains 17 residues. J gave up 8 bases and V 5 bases, and 18 bases lay outside the gene matches.

Of note for this clonotype: The germline gene is not matched at one end of the junction; a read error may be the cause. The V and J genes are TRBV6-5 and TRBJ1-2, with TRBD1 as a possible D gene (5 bases). The CDR3 totals 16 residues. Germline CDR1 and CDR2: MNHEY and SVGAGI. The CDR3 spells CANSYLRGGRENGYTF. The CDR3 DNA reads TGTGCCAACAGTTACCTGCGGGGAGGCAGGGAAAATGGCTACACCTTC.

Only one count was recorded for this clonotype. Compared with germline, one end of the junction differs, possibly owing to a read error. The chain links TRBV5-5 to TRBJ1-1; D may be TRBD1 (6 bases). The CDR3 is 15 residues long. Germline values: CDR1 SGHKS, CDR2 YYEKEE (reference sequence). This CDR3 is CASNRGGGRGAEASF. CDR3 DNA: TGTGCCAGCAACCGGGGCGGGGGGCGCGGGGCTGAAGCTTCCTTT.

On this clonotype itself: The junction departs from germline at one end; a sequencing error may be responsible. The V call is TRBV4-1, the J call TRBJ2-7; no clear D gene. CDR1 is MGHRA, CDR2 YSYEKL, per germline. CDR3 length equals 16 residues. The CDR3 loop is CASSPDRSCRPYGQYF. CDR3 nucleotide sequence: TGCGCCAGCAGCCCCGACCGGTCGTGCAGACCTTACGGGCAGTACTTC.

Comment on this clonotype: Mismatch with germline at one junction end may stem from a read error. This sequence joins TRBV28 and TRBJ1-1; D is possibly TRBD1 (6 bases). Germline CDR1 reads MDHEN; CDR2 reads SYDVKM. The CDR3 consists of 14 residues. This CDR3 reads CVSSSLQGATEAFF. The CDR3 DNA is TGTGTCAGCAGTTCCCTACAGGGAGCCACTGAAGCTTTCTTT.

In regard to this clonotype: A read error is likely, as this CDR3 ends without the conserved phenylalanine or tryptophan. The V call is TRBV11-3, the J call TRBJ2-1; TRBD1 might be the D (5 bases). The germline gives CDR1 SGHNT, CDR2 YENEEA. The CDR3 extends over 14 amino acids. The V and J ends lost 10 bases and 6 bases respectively, with 19 bases between them. DNA for the CDR3: TGTGCCATCAACTTAGTTGGGCAGGGCAATGAGCAGTTCCTC. It yields the protein CAINLVGQGNEQFL.